Sequencing of this T cell receptor (beta chain) was carried out in a study of early T cells in non-severe SARS-CoV-2 infection. Study at large: Sequencing of unsorted whole blood was done on bulk RNA, leaving chains unpaired. The study, taken as a whole, reports: The matching step, a VDJdb search, favored anti-spike CD8 responses and missed private and CD4 specificities.

The TCR library protocol attached unique molecular identifiers to the individual cDNA molecules. TCRdb ran MiXCR on the 5' RACE reads and lists one entry per CDR3 protein. The sample has about 61,000 distinct CDR3 sequences, approximately 11% seen once; the top ten hold 1.7%. This clonotype has ten or more counts. As yet, its antigen is unknown. After removal of 5 bases from V and 4 bases from J, the junction contained 14 bases not matched to a gene. The CDR3 covers 16 residues. The sequence came from an adult who was a healthcare worker with PCR-confirmed SARS-CoV-2 infection or an uninfected control (not recorded which). The sample taken for sequencing was whole blood. V is TRBV12-3 or TRBV12-4 and J is TRBJ2-7, with 7 bases matching TRBD1. Here the CDR3 reads CASSHTIGTALYEQYF. The DNA of the CDR3 is TGTGCCAGCAGTCACACGATTGGGACAGCCTTATACGAGCAGTACTTC.